This is a list of T cell receptor beta chains from one sample in a study of CD8 T cells in Susac syndrome. TCRdb itself ran the immunoSEQ multiplex PCR reads through MiXCR, one entry per CDR3 protein. The data contain about 280,000 distinct CDR3 sequences, around 83% of them singletons. Sequencing was carried out using CD8+ T cells from PBMCs. Source of these receptors: a human donor with multiple sclerosis. CDR3s include the opening cysteine and the closing phenylalanine or tryptophan. Fields, in order: V gene, clone size, D gene, J gene, CDR3 DNA, CDR3 protein. D genes are given only for firm matches. Clone size is shown for a subset of rows, as once, few, many or a class of expanded clone.

V gene: TRBV3-1
clone size: -
D gene: -
J gene: TRBJ2-3
CDR3 DNA: TGTGCCAGCAACCGGCCCAGGAACACAGATACGCAGTATTTT
CDR3 protein: CASNRPRNTDTQYF

V gene: TRBV25-1
clone size: once
D gene: -
J gene: TRBJ2-7
CDR3 DNA: TGTGCCAGCAGTGCCCTAGGGGGAGGGCCTTCCGTTAAATCCTACGAGCAGTACTTC
CDR3 protein: CASSALGGGPSVKSYEQYF

V gene: TRBV12-3/TRBV12-4
clone size: -
D gene: TRBD2
J gene: TRBJ2-1
CDR3 DNA: TGTGCCAGCAGCTACCGGGGAGGGACCTACAATGAGCAGTTCTTC
CDR3 protein: CASSYRGGTYNEQFF

V gene: TRBV7-9
clone size: -
D gene: TRBD1
J gene: TRBJ2-4
CDR3 DNA: TGTGCCAGCAGCTCACAAGGACAGGAACAGTACTTC
CDR3 protein: CASSSQGQEQYF

V gene: TRBV27
clone size: -
D gene: -
J gene: TRBJ2-1
CDR3 DNA: TGTGCCAGCAGTGAACTGAGGTTCACCGAGGATGAGCAGTTCTTC
CDR3 protein: CASSELRFTEDEQFF

V gene: TRBV6-1
clone size: few
D gene: TRBD2
J gene: TRBJ2-5
CDR3 DNA: TGTGCCAGCGCCGGAACTAGCGGCCAAGAGACCCAGTACTTC
CDR3 protein: CASAGTSGQETQYF

V gene: TRBV7-8
clone size: -
D gene: -
J gene: TRBJ2-2
CDR3 DNA: TGTGCCAGGGGTCCTGACTATGGGGCCGGGGAGCTGTTTTTT
CDR3 protein: CARGPDYGAGELFF

V gene: TRBV30
clone size: -
D gene: TRBD1
J gene: TRBJ2-7
CDR3 DNA: TGTGCCTGGAGTGTTCCAACGGGACAGTCCTACGAGCAGTACTTC
CDR3 protein: CAWSVPTGQSYEQYF

V gene: TRBV19
clone size: -
D gene: TRBD1
J gene: TRBJ2-6
CDR3 DNA: TGTGCCAGTAGTCTACCAGGGGGCCCTGGGGCCAACGTCCTGACTTTC
CDR3 protein: CASSLPGGPGANVLTF

V gene: TRBV29-1
clone size: -
D gene: -
J gene: TRBJ2-2
CDR3 DNA: TGCAGCGTTGGATTACGGGGCCCCCAACACACCGGGGAGCTGTTTTTT
CDR3 protein: CSVGLRGPQHTGELFF

V gene: TRBV28
clone size: -
D gene: TRBD1
J gene: TRBJ2-2
CDR3 DNA: TGTGCCAGCAGGGGGACAGGGTACACCGGGGAGCTGTTTTTT
CDR3 protein: CASRGTGYTGELFF

V gene: TRBV28
clone size: -
D gene: -
J gene: TRBJ2-5
CDR3 DNA: TGTGCCAGCACCGACAGCCAAGAGACCCAGTACTTC
CDR3 protein: CASTDSQETQYF

V gene: TRBV7-9
clone size: -
D gene: -
J gene: TRBJ2-7
CDR3 DNA: TGTGCCAGCAGCTTGGACTCTTGGGAGCAGTACTTC
CDR3 protein: CASSLDSWEQYF

V gene: TRBV7-9
clone size: -
D gene: TRBD2
J gene: TRBJ2-5
CDR3 DNA: TGTGCCAGCAGCTTCGGACTAGCGGAACAAGAGACCCAGTACTTC
CDR3 protein: CASSFGLAEQETQYF

V gene: TRBV7-8
clone size: -
D gene: TRBD2
J gene: TRBJ2-3
CDR3 DNA: TGTGCCAGCAGCTTAGCCGGCGGGAGGGTGGTAGATACGCAGTATTTT
CDR3 protein: CASSLAGGRVVDTQYF